The 5 T cell receptor beta chains presented below share a single source sample, sequenced in a study of blood T cell repertoires in COVID-19 (dated by TCRdb to 2020 to 2021). Library preparation was by the immunoSEQ multiplex PCR assay. As stored in TCRdb, this immuneACCESS dataset retains in-frame rearrangements with V and J assigned. A fraction of the clones does not appear; measured against another copy, unresolved V genes explain less than half of the discrepancy, and the remainder lacks a known reason. The sample includes 150,000 to 200,000 clones, with roughly 87% observed a single time. The ten largest clones represent 20% to 25% of the sample. The sample was peripheral blood. Receptor source: a man between 60 and 70 years old with active or convalescent COVID-19.

The chain recombines TRBV19 with TRBJ1-5, with 8 bases matching TRBD1. The V segment lost 6 bases and the J segment 5 bases; nucleotides outside the gene matches: 9. The CDR3 runs 15 residues. CDR1 and CDR2 from the germline V gene are LNHDA and SQIVND (reference sequence). The CDR3: CASRPRQGQDQPQHF. In nucleotides, the CDR3 is TGTGCCAGTAGACCCCGACAGGGGCAGGATCAGCCCCAGCATTTT.

V usage is TRBV2 and J usage is TRBJ1-4; TRBD1 might be the D (6 bases). Germline loops: CDR1 SNHLY, CDR2 FYNNEI. The CDR3 has 15 residues. Trimming pared 1 base from V and 8 bases from J, leaving 14 bases between. The CDR3 spells CASSEDSGGQEKLFF. The DNA of the CDR3 is TGTGCCAGCAGTGAAGATAGCGGGGGACAAGAAAAACTGTTTTTT.

The V gene is TRBV9, the J gene TRBJ1-4; TRBD1 is a possible D gene (5 bases). Germline V CDR1 and CDR2: SGDLS, YYNGEE. The CDR3 runs 17 residues. Trimming shortened V by 4 bases and J by 0 bases, and 16 bases separated the two germline ends. The DNA for the CDR3 is TGTGCCAGCAGCAGGTCGGACAATTTCGCAACTAATGAAAAACTGTTTTTT. It codes for CASSRSDNFATNEKLFF.

The count of this clone is one. The CDR3 sequence is CASSLDRDQPQHF. The CDR3 nucleotides are TGTGCCAGCAGTTTGGACAGGGATCAGCCCCAGCATTTT. The rearrangement links TRBV27 to TRBJ1-5; TRBD1 matches at 8 bases. Germline-derived CDR1 and CDR2 are MNHEY and SMNVEV (reference sequence). V shed 3 bases and J 5 bases; nucleotides not matched to a gene: 0. The CDR3 spans 13 residues.

The rearrangement uses TRBV6-5 and TRBJ2-4; D gene uncertain. Germline V CDR1 and CDR2: MNHEY, SVGAGI. V was trimmed by 8 bases and J by 0 bases, leaving 11 bases between them. This CDR3 has 14 residues. For the CDR3, the DNA is TGTGCCAGCGAGGCCTCTGTAGCCAAAAACATTCAGTACTTC. Encoded protein: CASEASVAKNIQYF.